A selection of T cell receptor beta chains follows, all from one sample in a study of T-cell reconstitution after alpha-beta-depleted transplantation in children. Using its own MiXCR run on the PCR reads, TCRdb lists one record per CDR3 protein. The sample consists of 200,000 to 250,000 distinct CDR3 sequences, roughly 8.2% of them appearing once. The sequencing used PBMCs, mostly from graft donor cells, collected 180 days after TCRalphabeta/CD19-depleted stem cell transplant. The receptors here all came from a male patient between 10 and 17 years old who had a stem cell transplant for acute lymphoblastic leukemia, so the T cells may come from the graft donor. Each CDR3 is given with its conserved first and last residue. The order of the fields is clone size, V gene, D gene, J gene, CDR3 length, CDR3 protein, CDR3 DNA. A D gene is named only where the DNA matches it firmly. A clone size is listed for some rows: how often the clone was seen (once, few, many), or a class if it is expanded.

>many|TRBV28|NA|TRBJ2-1|17
CASSPIPTTLSYNEQFF
TGTGCCAGCAGTCCGATCCCGACTACTCTCTCCTACAATGAGCAGTTCTTC
>NA|TRBV12-3/TRBV12-4|TRBD2|TRBJ2-3|18
CASSSYTPGTSRADTQYF
TGTGCCAGCAGTTCCTATACCCCCGGGACTAGCAGGGCAGATACGCAGTATTTT
>many|TRBV3-1|TRBD2|TRBJ2-2|16
CASSRKAGGPAGELFF
TGTGCCAGCAGCCGAAAAGCGGGAGGGCCGGCCGGGGAGCTGTTTTTT
>many|TRBV10-3|TRBD1|TRBJ2-3|16
CAISESRGQGPDTQYF
TGTGCCATCAGTGAGTCGAGGGGACAGGGCCCAGATACGCAGTATTTT
>few|TRBV2|NA|TRBJ1-2|11
CASSGGRGYTF
TGTGCCAGCAGTGGGGGTCGCGGCTACACCTTC
>many|TRBV5-1|TRBD1|TRBJ2-5|17
CASSPRDRGPAGETQYF
TGCGCCAGCAGCCCCCGGGACAGGGGGCCGGCCGGAGAGACCCAGTACTTC
>many|TRBV7-9|NA|TRBJ1-1|13
CASSFRGGTKAFF
TGTGCCAGCAGCTTTCGAGGGGGGACTAAAGCTTTCTTT
>many|TRBV7-3|NA|TRBJ2-1|16
CASSLTSGFSYNEQFF
TGTGCCAGCAGCTTAACTAGCGGCTTCTCCTACAATGAGCAGTTCTTC
>many|TRBV7-2|NA|TRBJ2-5|16
CASSPPPRRMQETQYF
TGTGCCAGCAGCCCACCCCCCCGACGGATGCAAGAGACCCAGTACTTC
>NA|TRBV20-1|TRBD1|TRBJ2-1|14
CSARRTGMGNEQFF
TGCAGTGCTAGACGGACAGGGATGGGCAATGAGCAGTTCTTC
>many|TRBV7-9|TRBD2|TRBJ2-7|15
CASSPASGSSYEQYF
TGTGCCAGCAGCCCAGCTAGCGGGAGCTCCTACGAGCAGTACTTC
>many|TRBV11-2|NA|TRBJ2-4|15
CASSLGQLAKNIQYF
TGTGCCAGCAGCCTCGGACAGTTAGCCAAAAACATTCAGTACTTC
>many|TRBV28|NA|TRBJ2-1|15
CASRKGRGPYNEQFF
TGTGCCAGCAGGAAGGGCCGGGGACCCTACAATGAGCAGTTCTTC
>many|TRBV7-9|NA|TRBJ1-4|12
CASSLESEKLFF
TGTGCCAGCAGCTTAGAATCGGAAAAACTGTTTTTT